This TCR beta chain was captured by sequencing in a study of shared clonotypes between healthy human individuals. Study results and caveats: The study generally estimated greater richness for naive than memory subsets.

Only Caucasian adults living in Nashville, Tennessee served as donors. Naive CD4+ cells were CD45RA-selected; the remaining cells were memory. Sequenced by immunoSEQ multiplex PCR; TCRdb stores in-frame clones only, minus some. The sample consists of more than 1,200,000 clones, 98% of them appearing once. The germline V gene encodes CDR1 SGHRS and CDR2 YFSETQ. The V and J ends lost 3 bases and 4 bases respectively, with 14 bases between them. The CDR3 is 15 amino acids. A note on this clone: What it binds is unknown.

This TCR was sampled from a man aged 30-40 years in good health. The sample comprised naive CD4+ T cells sorted from blood. The sample's subset: CD45RA+ positively selected. The gene calls are TRBV5-1 and TRBJ2-1; possible D gene TRBD1, 6 bases. CDR3 in amino acids: CASSWTGTIYNEQFF. Here the CDR3 DNA reads TGCGCCAGCAGCTGGACCGGGACAATATACAATGAGCAGTTCTTC.